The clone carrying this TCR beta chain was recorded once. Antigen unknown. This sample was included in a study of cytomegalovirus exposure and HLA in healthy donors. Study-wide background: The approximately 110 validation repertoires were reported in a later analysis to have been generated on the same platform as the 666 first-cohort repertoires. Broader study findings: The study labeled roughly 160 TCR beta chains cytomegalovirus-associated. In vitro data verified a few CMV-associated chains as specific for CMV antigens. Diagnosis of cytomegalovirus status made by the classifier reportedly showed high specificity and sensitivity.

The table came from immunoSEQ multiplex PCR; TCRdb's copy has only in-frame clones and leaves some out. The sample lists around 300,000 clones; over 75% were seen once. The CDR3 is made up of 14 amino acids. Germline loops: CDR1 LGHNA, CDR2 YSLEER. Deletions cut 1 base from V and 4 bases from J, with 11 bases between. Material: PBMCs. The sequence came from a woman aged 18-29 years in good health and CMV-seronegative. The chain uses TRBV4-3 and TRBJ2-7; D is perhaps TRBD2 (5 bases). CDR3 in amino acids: CASSQVGSGYEQYF. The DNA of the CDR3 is TGCGCCAGCAGCCAAGTAGGTTCGGGGTACGAGCAGTACTTC.